This T cell receptor beta chain was recorded in a study of PD-1 blockade in classical Hodgkin lymphoma. General study results and limits: Possibly reflecting disease activity or prior therapy, repertoire differences have causes that remain undefined.

Germline CDR1 SGHRS, CDR2 YFSETQ. The CDR3 contains 14 residues. After removal of 1 base from V and 5 bases from J, the junction contained 4 bases not matched to a gene. Time point of the sample: newly diagnosed, previously untreated cHL patient sample. In this sample, this clone turned up once. Its antigen is unknown. Libraries were prepared by immunoSEQ multiplex PCR; TCRdb keeps only in-frame clonotypes and omits some of them. The profile shows under 30,000 clones, approximately 89% of them singletons. The origin of this receptor is a human donor with classical Hodgkin lymphoma. Sequences were obtained from peripheral blood mononuclear cells (PBMCs). This sequence joins TRBV5-1 and TRBJ1-2; 8 nucleotides match TRBD1. The CDR3 region is CASSLQGTGYGYTF. The CDR3 nucleotides read TGCGCCAGCAGCTTGCAAGGGACAGGATATGGCTACACCTTC. Full variable domain (remainder filled in from reference TRBV5-1 and TRBJ1-2): KAGVTQTPRYLIKTRGQQVTLSCSPISGHRSVSWYQQTPGQGLQFLFEYFSETQRNKGNFPGRFSGRQFSNSRSEMNVSTLELGDSALYLCASSLQGTGYGYTFGSGTRLTVV.